The entry below gives a single T cell receptor beta chain sequence along with its context. What antigen it recognizes has not been identified. This may stem from a read error, because a much larger clone lies one nucleotide away. RNA was extracted from bulk unsorted tissue and checked for quality with a NanoDrop ND-1000 and an Agilent 2100. Donors were newly diagnosed lung cancer patients admitted for thoracic surgery in China between August and November 2014, without prior chemotherapy. Anyone who had undergone radiotherapy or chemotherapy before, or who had another cancer at the same time, was left out of the study. Surgical tissue pieces of about 1-2.3 cm3 were preserved in RNAlater solution and were kept at -80 degrees C until use. This sample is drawn from a study of tumor and adjacent non-tumor tissue in lung cancer (dated by TCRdb to the late 2010s). Regarding the research as a whole: Patients with adenocarcinoma (about twelve), squamous cell carcinoma (2) and small cell lung cancer (1) were included in the cohort. Among the approximately 15 patients, ages ranged from about 31 to 80 years, approximately ten were men and 5 were women, and disease was TNM stage I to III. In total, sequencing yielded 100 million to 150 million productive TCRbeta reads, which works out to an average of about 4 million reads per sample. Using bulk TCRbeta repertoires from over 14 lung cancer patients, the study set lung tumor tissue side by side with matched distant non-tumor lung tissue. For each patient, one tumor sample and one normal lung sample were taken, giving some 33 paired specimens that underwent TCRbeta CDR3 sequencing.

Libraries were made using multiplex PCR. Sequencing was performed on an Illumina HiSeq 2500. TCRbeta libraries were built by three rounds of nested PCR using primers (Table S4), following protocols modified from ARM-PCR. PCR products of 200-500 bp were gel-excised and purified with the QIAquick gel extraction kit before sequencing. Regarding the original processing steps: Reads were cleaned using Trimmomatic, were merged into complete CDR3 sequences using FLASH, and were assigned to V(D)J germline segments using MiTCR. VDJtools was used to compute clonal diversity as the inverse Simpson's index. In-frame sequences lacking a premature stop codon were counted as productive reads. Using fastp at Q25 and MiXCR, TCRdb reprocessed the public reads and kept productive beta chains. CDR3 protein sequences are deduplicated, and each keeps its most common genes and DNA. TCRdb's processing, not the authors', yielded these V and J calls. The sample includes just over 200,000 distinct CDR3 sequences, with about 76% observed a single time. Around 25% of the sample is in the top ten clones.

From the germline V gene, CDR1 is LGHNA and CDR2 is YNFKEQ. Spanning cysteine to phenylalanine, the CDR3 consists of 13 amino acids. Left in the record is the CDR3 DNA by itself, 39 bases read in frame from the first base. Results the study describes overall, beyond this receptor: A significantly larger cumulative share of the repertoire was made up by the top 100 clones in normal lung than in tumor tissue. The methods do not name the sequencing platform or mention unique molecular identifiers. TCR diversity was significantly higher in younger patients, and higher tumor TCR diversity was associated with shorter overall and disease-free survival. With only 15 patients in the cohort, the authors noted that larger samples and more detailed clinical data are needed. Significantly higher TCR diversity (inverse Simpson) was observed in tumor tissue than in normal lung tissue (around 450 vs 150, P = 0.0075, Mann-Whitney U test). Because peripheral blood was not sequenced, the blood TCRbeta repertoires of the lung cancer patients in the study went unexamined.

The clonotype originates from a man in his fifties or sixties with non-small cell lung cancer. The sample consisted of lung tumor tissue. Rearrangement joined TRBV4-2 to TRBJ2-7; 7 bases in the junction line up with TRBD1. The CDR3 region: CTSSHRGSYEQYF. The nucleotide sequence is given as TGTACCAGCAGCCACAGGGGCTCCTACGAGCAGTACTTC.